This T cell receptor beta chain is drawn from a study of cytomegalovirus exposure and HLA in healthy donors. With 60 Vbeta and 13 Jbeta primers, the PCR was carried out. Assay used: immunoSEQ multiplex PCR; TCRdb lists only in-frame clones, some missing. The data contain approximately 220,000 clones, roughly 80% of them seen just once; the ten biggest clones take up 2.9%. J gave up 6 bases and V 3 bases, and 12 bases lay outside the gene matches. CDR3 length: 16 residues. From germline, CDR1 is SGHDT and CDR2 YYEEEE. The chain joins TRBV5-6 to TRBJ2-4; the match to TRBD1 covers 7 bases. Sequenced material: PBMCs. This TCR derives from a man aged 25-40 years in good health and CMV-seronegative. The CDR3 region is CASSSLSDRVLNIQYF. CDR3 nucleotide sequence: TGTGCCAGCAGCTCCCTATCCGACAGGGTACTAAACATTCAGTACTTC. The variable domain in full, completed from reference TRBV5-6 and TRBJ2-4, reads DAGVTQSPTHLIKTRGQQVTLRCSPKSGHDTVSWYQQALGQGPQFIFQYYEEEERQRGNFPDRFSGHQFPNYSSELNVNALLLGDSALYLCASSSLSDRVLNIQYFGAGTRLSVL.